One and the same sample provided the 18 T cell receptor beta chains below, sequenced in a study of shared clonotypes between healthy human individuals. Assay used: immunoSEQ multiplex PCR; TCRdb lists only in-frame clones, some missing. The table shows a few hundred thousand clones, with 70% to 75% occurring only once. Sequences were obtained from memory CD4+ T cells sorted from blood. Stated subset: CD45RA-negative fraction. Every receptor here comes from a man aged 30-40 years in good health.

This clone is a singleton in its sample. The chain uses TRBV19 and TRBJ1-5; TRBD1 agrees at 7 bases. This CDR3 is 14 amino acids long. J was trimmed by 6 bases and V by 1 base; bases with no gene match: 3. Looked up from germline, CDR1 is LNHDA and CDR2 is SQIVND (reference sequence). The CDR3 DNA sequence: TGTGCCAGTAGTATAGGGAACAGGGGTCAGCCCCAGCATTTT. It translates to CASSIGNRGQPQHF.

This chain links TRBV15 with TRBJ2-1; TRBD1 aligns across 8 bases. Germline assignment: CDR1 LNHNV and CDR2 YYDKDF (reference sequence). The V segment lost 1 base and the J segment 7 bases; nucleotides outside the gene matches: 9. This CDR3 spans 16 amino acids. The DNA for the CDR3 is TGTGCCACCAGCAGAGGGTCCGGGACAGGCTTTAATGAGCAGTTCTTC. Amino acids: CATSRGSGTGFNEQFF.

The chain combines TRBV15 with TRBJ2-7, with a tentative D call TRBD2 (6 bases). CDR3 length equals 20 residues. V dropped 0 bases and J dropped 1 base, with 25 bases sitting between them. CDR1 is LNHNV, CDR2 YYDKDF, per germline (reference sequence). The CDR3 DNA reads TGTGCCACCAGCAGAGAGATGGGGGGTGATGGGTGGAGCTCGTCCTACGAGCAGTACTTC. Amino acids: CATSREMGGDGWSSSYEQYF.

The V call is TRBV7-9, the J call TRBJ2-7; a possible D gene is TRBD2 (6 bases). V was pared by 2 bases and J by 9 bases, with 11 bases between. The CDR3 consists of 12 residues. Germline assignment: CDR1 SEHNR and CDR2 FQNEAQ (reference sequence). The CDR3 DNA follows: TGTGCCAGCAGCTTATCTTTGGGGGGGCAGTACTTC. This sequence encodes CASSLSLGGQYF.

The gene calls are TRBV4-1 and TRBJ2-7; a possible D gene is TRBD1 (6 bases). The CDR3 runs to 15 residues. Germline loops: CDR1 MGHRA, CDR2 YSYEKL. Trimming stripped 4 bases from V and 2 bases from J, with 15 bases between. The CDR3 region is CASSPNREIPYEQYF. For the CDR3, the DNA is TGCGCCAGCAGCCCAAACAGGGAGATCCCCTACGAGCAGTACTTC.

V usage is TRBV10-3 and J usage is TRBJ1-1, with 7 positions matching TRBD1. The germline V gene encodes CDR1 ENHRY and CDR2 SYGVKD. V was clipped by 8 bases and J by 9 bases; unmatched bases: 12. The CDR3 has 13 residues. As DNA, the CDR3 is TGTGCCATCGCCCGATCCGGGACAGAGAAAGCTTTCTTT. Translation: CAIARSGTEKAFF.

The chain employs TRBV10-2 and TRBJ2-1; perhaps TRBD2 as D (6 bases). V lost 0 bases and J 3 bases, leaving 6 bases between the germline ends. The CDR3 consists of 14 residues. In germline, CDR1 is WSHSY, CDR2 SAAADI. The CDR3 region is CASSESSGYNEQFF. For the CDR3, the DNA is TGCGCCAGCAGTGAGTCTAGCGGCTACAATGAGCAGTTCTTC.

The J gene is TRBJ2-1, the V gene TRBV9, with 10 bases aligning to TRBD2. CDR1 is SGDLS, CDR2 YYNGEE, per germline. With V trimmed by 0 bases and J by 8 bases, 20 bases remained unmatched. The CDR3 is 20 residues long. CDR3 bases: TGTGCCAGCAGCGTAGGGTGGTTCGAGCTAGCGGGAGTAGGAGTGGATGAGCAGTTCTTC. It translates to CASSVGWFELAGVGVDEQFF.

This sequence joins TRBV15 and TRBJ1-1, with unresolved D. The CDR3 is made up of 15 amino acids. Trimming left V 3 bases short and J 1 base short, with 12 bases between. The germline gives CDR1 LNHNV, CDR2 YYDKDF (reference sequence). DNA for the CDR3: TGTGCCACCAGCAGTGACTTAAAGGGGAACACTGAAGCTTTCTTT. Translated: CATSSDLKGNTEAFF.

The gene calls are TRBV29-1 and TRBJ2-5; weak D call: TRBD2 (6 bases). Germline values: CDR1 SQVTM, CDR2 ANQGSEA. The V end lost 3 bases, the J end lost 2 bases, and 7 bases lay between the germline ends. The CDR3 runs to 12 residues. CDR3 protein: CSVDREQETQYF. CDR3 bases: TGCAGCGTTGATCGGGAGCAAGAGACCCAGTACTTC.

The chain links TRBV2 to TRBJ2-5; 14 bases fit TRBD2. The germline V gene has CDR1 SNHLY and CDR2 FYNNEI. The CDR3 is 17 residues long. The V and J ends lost 5 bases and 5 bases, in that order; junction bases with no gene match: 10. CDR3 amino acids: CASSWSGLAGEQETQYF. The CDR3 nucleotides read TGTGCCAGCAGTTGGTCGGGACTAGCGGGAGAGCAGGAGACCCAGTACTTC.

The chain links TRBV27 to TRBJ1-5; D gene uncertain. With 5 bases removed from V and 2 bases from J, the gap between germline ends came to 10 bases. In germline, CDR1 is MNHEY, CDR2 SMNVEV (reference sequence). The CDR3 spans 14 residues. CDR3 coding DNA: TGTGCCAGCAGTGGAAGATTCGGCAATCAGCCCCAGCATTTT. Protein product: CASSGRFGNQPQHF.

The chain couples TRBV5-6 to TRBJ2-5, with 12 positions matching TRBD2. In germline, CDR1 is SGHDT, CDR2 YYEEEE. CDR3 length equals 16 residues. Trimming removed 4 bases from V and 3 bases from J; junction bases left unmatched: 7. This CDR3 is CASSGMGLAGKETQYF. The CDR3, as DNA: TGTGCCAGCAGCGGGATGGGACTAGCGGGTAAAGAGACCCAGTACTTC.

The chain couples TRBV6-1 to TRBJ1-1; 7 bases match TRBD1. The CDR3 covers 15 residues. V was clipped by 5 bases and J by 1 base; unmatched bases: 7. Germline V gene sequence: CDR1 MNHNS, CDR2 SASEGT. CDR3 sequence: CASSPRQGGNTEAFF. Here the CDR3 DNA reads TGTGCCAGCAGTCCTAGACAGGGCGGGAACACTGAAGCTTTCTTT.

The chain couples TRBV6-5 to TRBJ1-4; D gene unclear. Germline V CDR1 and CDR2: MNHEY, SVGAGI. CDR3 length: 11 residues. Trimming removed 5 bases at V and 8 bases at J, with 6 bases between. The CDR3: CASSVQEKLFF. The CDR3, as DNA: TGTGCCAGCAGTGTACAGGAAAAACTGTTTTTT.

This chain connects TRBV7-2 to TRBJ2-1, with 12 nucleotides matching TRBD2. Trimming removed 5 bases from V and 8 bases from J; junction bases left unmatched: 7. Germline V gives CDR1 SGHTA, CDR2 FQGNSA. The CDR3 has 15 amino acids. The CDR3 sequence: CASSLGLAGTYEQFF. CDR3 bases: TGTGCCAGCAGCCTCGGACTAGCGGGAACCTATGAGCAGTTCTTC.

This clone turned up a few times. The chain links TRBV6-1 to TRBJ2-7; 8 bases fit TRBD2. CDR1 is MNHNS, CDR2 SASEGT, per germline. The CDR3 covers 14 residues. V lost 4 bases to trimming and J lost 0 bases; unmatched junction nucleotides: 2. The CDR3 sequence is CASSGLARSYEQYF. The CDR3 DNA is TGTGCCAGCAGTGGACTAGCGCGCTCCTACGAGCAGTACTTC.

This clone was seen ten or more times. The chain couples TRBV29-1 to TRBJ2-1; D is possibly TRBD2 (6 bases). Germline CDR1 reads SQVTM; CDR2 reads ANQGSEA. This CDR3 has 18 amino acids. CDR3 residues: CRYRGETRGAPQDNEQFF. In DNA, the CDR3 is TGCAGGTACAGAGGAGAAACTCGCGGGGCACCTCAAGACAATGAGCAGTTCTTC.